This record covers a single T cell receptor beta chain. Its antigen is as yet unknown. This specimen belongs to a study of graft-versus-host responses after intestinal transplantation. Study as a whole: Anti-thymocyte globulin served as induction for all recipients, who then took tacrolimus and steroids for about 3 years.

Clones were sequenced by immunoSEQ multiplex PCR, and TCRdb holds only the in-frame ones, with some missing. This table holds 40,000 or so clones, more than 80% found once. Study outcomes and limitations: Present in recipient marrow, GvH clones included some that appeared first in ileum or blood.

Germline lookup yields CDR1 MDHEN and CDR2 SYDVKM. Trimming took off 3 bases at V and 4 bases at J, with 10 bases between the two ends. The CDR3 sequence is 14 residues long. The source of this sequence is a human patient who received an intestinal transplant, so some T cells may come from the graft donor. Specimen: PBMCs, collected 734 days after intestinal transplantation. The rearrangement joins TRBV28 to TRBJ1-5, with D unclear. For the CDR3, the DNA is TGTGCCAGCAGTTTGGGGATTAGGAATCAGCCCCAGCATTTT. Translated: CASSLGIRNQPQHF.